This TCR beta chain was documented in a study of shared clonotypes between healthy human individuals (dated by TCRdb to 2020 to 2022). As for the study more broadly: A few men and two women, aged 18 to 49 years, made up the cohort. Per donor, three plates each were used for CD4 naive and CD4 memory, two for CD8 naive, and one for CD8 memory. To estimate repertoire size and how much clonotype sharing occurs between individuals, the study deeply sequenced the blood TCR repertoires of five healthy adults. Per donor, leukapheresis produced somewhere between about 0.8 and 9 billion PBMCs. Different laboratories and diverse techniques were used to prepare libraries and sequence TCR repertoires, to increase sequencing depth and limit assay-specific biases.

The CDR3 spans 15 residues, from the cysteine through the phenylalanine. Here the CDR3 DNA is all that survives: 45 bases in frame from base 1. Deletion took 2 bases off V and 2 bases off J, with a span of 7 bases between the germline ends. From the germline V gene, CDR1 is MNHNS and CDR2 is SASEGT. Here is what the overall study found, with its caveats: Rarefaction of sorted-subset datasets indicated incomplete sequencing despite the large sequencing depth. Because the study included a small number of donors, the genetic and exposure-history diversity represented was limited. Sampling was limited to blood, and TCR repertoires in tissue likely differ from TCR repertoires in blood. When a handful of donors were compared, the shared fraction of clonotypes was around 5.1% for naive CD4, over 3% for naive CD8, 2.3% for memory CD4, and around 0.4% for memory CD8. Estimated clonotype richness was generally larger for naive than for memory subsets. Compared with non-shared clonotypes, the clonotypes found in all four sorted-subset donors had higher generation probabilities. Pairwise subsampling led to the expectation that sequencing depth would affect the degree of clonotype sharing among donors.

Regarding this clone: The antigen it recognizes is unknown. Base qualities are not provided; no much larger clone lies one nucleotide away.

Using the deep immunoSEQ assay, TCR CDR3 regions were amplified from genomic DNA by multiplex PCR. Genomic DNA extracted from each cell subset was distributed evenly over all wells of several immunoSEQ 96-well plates, and each plate served as one replicate. For sorted subsets, roughly 200 ng of genomic DNA, equivalent to roughly 30,000 T cell genomes, went into each replicate PCR. Purified libraries were quantified with a Qubit 3.0 fluorometer, sized on a Bioanalyzer 2100, and re-quantified with the KAPA Library Quantification kit. Each immunoSEQ 96-well plate was sequenced on its own single-read 150-cycle Illumina NextSeq 550 flow cell. On the authors' methods: Because the immunoSEQ output held only junctional sequences and lacked quality scores, the filtering could not match the filtering applied to full-length reads. Sequences were annotated with PyIR, a Python wrapper for IgBLAST v1.9, and V/J genes and CDR3 were assigned using IMGT germline references. Reads were filtered out if the reads had weak V/J assignments (E-value above 1e-6), no CDR3, stop codons, out-of-frame junctions, or ambiguous translated residues. V3J clonotypes were defined by identical inferred V gene, J gene, and CDR3 amino acid sequence. The percentage overlap between two repertoires was calculated by dividing the number of shared unique clonotypes by the size of the smaller repertoire. Repertoire richness was assessed with RTK rarefaction, the Chao1 estimator, and Recon v2.1 estimates of unobserved clonotypes. Generation probabilities were computed with OLGA for all TCRbeta clonotypes obtained by the gDNA method from several donors. Sourced from immuneACCESS, this table was stored by TCRdb with only in-frame sequences that have V and J called. A share of the clones is absent; for the studies checked, an unresolved V gene accounts for under half, and the remainder has no known explanation. V and J calls and clone size come straight from that table; D and trimming were deduced from the DNA. This sample holds about 1 million clones; around four fifths were observed only once. The ten largest clones take up roughly 1.4% of the sample.

The donors were healthy, HIV-negative adults with no recently reported acute infections or vaccinations. Every donor was a Caucasian adult living in Nashville, Tennessee, USA. CD4+ T cells were enriched through magnetic negative selection, after which naive cells were positively selected on CD45RA and the remaining negative fraction served as the memory subset. Blood was collected by leukapheresis, and PBMCs were isolated by Ficoll-Histopaque density gradient centrifugation and then cryopreserved in liquid nitrogen vapor phase. Analytical flow cytometry was used to check the purity and quantity of every magnetically sorted T cell population. From each sorted fraction, genomic DNA was isolated and quantified by UV absorbance on a Nanodrop 2000c.

The material sequenced was memory CD4+ T cells sorted from blood. The cell subset or site label corresponds to: CD45RA-negative fraction. The TCR originated in a man aged 18 to 29 in good health. The sequence is built from TRBV6-1 and TRBJ2-6; a weak D assignment points to TRBD1 (5 bases agree). The CDR3 region reads CASSEPRAGANVLTF. The sequence in DNA is TGTGCCAGCAGTGAACCCAGGGCTGGGGCCAACGTCCTGACTTTC.